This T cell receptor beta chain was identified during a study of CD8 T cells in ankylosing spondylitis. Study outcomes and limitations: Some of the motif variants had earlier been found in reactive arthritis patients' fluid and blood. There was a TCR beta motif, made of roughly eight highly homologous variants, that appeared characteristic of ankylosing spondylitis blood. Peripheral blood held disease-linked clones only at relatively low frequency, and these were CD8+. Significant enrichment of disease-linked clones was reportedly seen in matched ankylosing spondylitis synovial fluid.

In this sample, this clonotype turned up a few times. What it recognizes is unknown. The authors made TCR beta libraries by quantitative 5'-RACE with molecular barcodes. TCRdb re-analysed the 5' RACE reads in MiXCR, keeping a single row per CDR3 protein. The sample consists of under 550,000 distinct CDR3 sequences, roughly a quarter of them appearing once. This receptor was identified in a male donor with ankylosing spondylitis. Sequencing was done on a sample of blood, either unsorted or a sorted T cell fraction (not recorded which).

The CDR3 region has the DNA TGCAGTGCTAGCGATCCCGGGGGGATCGACCCGGGTGAGCAGTTCTTC. Amino acids: CSASDPGGIDPGEQFF. The V gene is TRBV20-1, the J gene TRBJ2-1; 7 bases agree with TRBD2. CDR3 length equals 16 residues. Germline V lookup: CDR1 DFQATT, CDR2 SNEGSKA (reference sequence). J lost 9 bases, V lost 3 bases, and 17 bases had no gene match.